Listed here are 19 T cell receptor beta chains from one sample, sequenced in a study of T cells after yellow fever vaccination. MiXCR, run by TCRdb on the 5' RACE reads, gives a single entry per CDR3 protein. In the table there are 450,000 to 650,000 distinct CDR3 sequences, about 14% of which are singletons. Sequences were derived from PBMCs, sampled on the day of the yellow fever booster vaccination. These receptor sequences come from a man aged 30 to 39 who received the YFV17D yellow fever vaccine.

This clonotype was observed a few times. This chain uses TRBV12-3 or TRBV12-4 with TRBJ1-1; D gene uncertain. V was shortened by 10 bases and J by 1 base, with 10 bases between the two germline ends. This CDR3 is built from 12 residues. The CDR3 loop is CATIPENTEAFF. The DNA for the CDR3 is TGTGCCACCATCCCGGAGAACACTGAAGCTTTCTTT.

This clonotype was found a few times. The chain carries TRBV29-1 and TRBJ2-7; 14 nucleotides line up with TRBD2. This CDR3 is built from 15 residues. J gave up 4 bases and V 6 bases, and 8 bases lay outside the gene matches. The germline CDR1 and CDR2 sequences are SQVTM and ANQGSEA. The DNA for the CDR3 is TGCAGCGTCTCGGGGACTAGCGGGAGTTGGTACGAGCAGTACTTC. Its protein product is CSVSGTSGSWYEQYF.

The chain uses TRBV28 and TRBJ2-5, with no clear D. Trimming removed 5 bases at V and 2 bases at J, with 18 bases between. Germline V gives CDR1 MDHEN, CDR2 SYDVKM. The CDR3 contains 16 residues. CDR3 nucleotides: TGTGCCAGCAGTAACCTGGGCTTTCCGGCGCAAGAGACCCAGTACTTC. Translated, it gives CASSNLGFPAQETQYF.

This clonotype was seen a handful of times. This clone may be a read error of a much larger clone one base away. The chain carries TRBV5-6 and TRBJ2-5; D not certain. Germline lookup yields CDR1 SGHDT and CDR2 YYEEEE. Trimming pared 0 bases from V and 0 bases from J, leaving 3 bases between. CDR3 length: 13 residues. The CDR3 DNA is TGTGCCAGCAGCTTGGTGAACCAAGAGACCCAGTACTTC. Protein product: CASSLVNQETQYF.

This clonotype was seen a few times. J is TRBJ2-1 and V is TRBV12-5; perhaps TRBD2 as D (6 bases). There are 13 residues in the CDR3. Germline V gene sequence: CDR1 LGHNT, CDR2 FRNRAP. Trimming removed 6 bases at V and 4 bases at J, with 10 bases between. Here the CDR3 reads CASGWGVYNEQFF. The CDR3 coding sequence is TGTGCTAGTGGGTGGGGGGTTTACAATGAGCAGTTCTTC.

This clonotype was observed a few times. The gene calls are TRBV20-1 and TRBJ1-5; D might be TRBD1 (5 bases). Germline V gene data show CDR1 as DFQATT and CDR2 as SNEGSKA (reference sequence). The CDR3 extends over 14 amino acids. V was pared by 3 bases and J by 1 base, with 10 bases between. The CDR3 sequence: CSASSGLSNQPQHF. CDR3 DNA: TGCAGTGCTAGCTCAGGGCTGAGCAATCAGCCCCAGCATTTT.

This clonotype was counted ten times or more. The rearrangement links TRBV25-1 to TRBJ1-2, with D uncertain. Germline-derived CDR1 and CDR2 are MGHDK and SYGVNS. Trimming shortened V by 5 bases and J by 2 bases, and 9 bases separated the two germline ends. This CDR3 has 13 residues. The CDR3 DNA reads TGTGCCAGCAGTCTAGGCGAAAACTATGGCTACACCTTC. Residues: CASSLGENYGYTF.

This rearrangement joins TRBV20-1 to TRBJ1-1, with TRBD1 identical over 7 bases. The CDR3 sequence is 13 residues long. V was pared by 3 bases and J by 0 bases, with 1 base of the junction left unmatched. The germline CDR1 and CDR2 sequences are DFQATT and SNEGSKA (reference sequence). The CDR3: CSASGTVNTEAFF. CDR3 DNA sequence: TGCAGTGCTAGTGGGACAGTGAACACTGAAGCTTTCTTT.

This clonotype was picked up a small number of times. This chain uses TRBV20-1 with TRBJ2-7; D is unclear. Deletions cut 4 bases from V and 2 bases from J, with 3 bases between. The CDR3 totals 10 residues. Germline V CDR1 and CDR2: DFQATT, SNEGSKA (reference sequence). The CDR3 here is CSAIPYEQYF. Written as DNA, the CDR3 is TGCAGTGCTATCCCCTACGAGCAGTACTTC.

This clonotype turned up a few times. This chain connects TRBV5-5 to TRBJ2-7, with 7 bases identical to TRBD1. The CDR3 totals 14 residues. The germline gives CDR1 SGHKS, CDR2 YYEKEE (reference sequence). With 5 bases clipped from V and 2 bases from J, the junction kept 7 bases outside the gene matches. In DNA, the CDR3 is TGTGCCAGCAGTCAAAGGGGGCGCACCTACGAGCAGTACTTC. Translated: CASSQRGRTYEQYF. Variable domain in full (rest from reference TRBV5-5 and TRBJ2-7): DAGVTQSPTHLIKTRGQQVTLRCSPISGHKSVSWYQQVLGQGPQFIFQYYEKEERGRGNFPDRFSARQFPNYSSELNVNALLLGDSALYLCASSQRGRTYEQYFGPGTRLTVT.

The chain recombines TRBV7-2 with TRBJ1-5; 7 nucleotides match TRBD1. The germline V gene encodes CDR1 SGHTA and CDR2 FQGNSA. This CDR3 comprises 16 residues. Trimming at V came to 5 bases and at J to 0 bases, leaving 7 bases not matched to a gene. The CDR3 sequence: CASSLGTVISNQPQHF. The CDR3 coding sequence is TGTGCCAGCAGCCTAGGGACAGTCATTAGCAATCAGCCCCAGCATTTT.

This chain joins TRBV10-3 and TRBJ2-1, with a weak D call TRBD1 (5 bases). This CDR3 has 13 amino acids. Trimming stripped 3 bases from V and 4 bases from J, with 7 bases between. Germline V lookup: CDR1 ENHRY, CDR2 SYGVKD. The CDR3 DNA sequence: TGTGCCATCAGTGAAAGACAGTACAATGAGCAGTTCTTC. Its protein product is CAISERQYNEQFF.

This chain links TRBV6-1 with TRBJ2-5; D not resolved. The CDR3 extends over 13 amino acids. Trimming left V 8 bases short and J 1 base short, with 11 bases between. CDR1 is MNHNS and CDR2 is SASEGT in the germline V gene. For the CDR3, the DNA is TGTGCCAGCTCAAGGCAGCCCCAAGAGACCCAGTACTTC. As protein: CASSRQPQETQYF.

The gene calls are TRBV20-1 and TRBJ1-5; the D is unclear. The CDR3 runs 18 residues. CDR1 and CDR2 (germline): DFQATT, SNEGSKA (reference sequence). Trimming removed 6 bases from V and 2 bases from J, with 26 bases in between. CDR3: CSATHRVYKDRGNQPQHF. CDR3 DNA sequence: TGCAGTGCAACCCATCGAGTTTATAAGGACCGGGGCAATCAGCCCCAGCATTTT.

This clonotype was detected many times. The rearrangement uses TRBV20-1 and TRBJ2-5, with D tentatively TRBD2 (6 bases). V was pared by 5 bases and J by 4 bases, with 8 bases between. Per germline, CDR1 DFQATT and CDR2 SNEGSKA (reference sequence). The CDR3 length is 11 residues. This CDR3 is CSAVGGETQYF. CDR3 DNA sequence: TGCAGTGCTGTGGGGGGAGAGACCCAGTACTTC.

This clonotype was seen once. The chain joins TRBV20-1 to TRBJ2-7; 7 positions agree with TRBD1. This CDR3 contains 15 residues. Germline V CDR1 and CDR2: DFQATT, SNEGSKA (reference sequence). V lost 5 bases and J lost 2; bases outside the gene matches: 12. CDR3: CSALFTGTEPYEQYF. CDR3 DNA: TGCAGTGCTTTATTTACCGGGACAGAACCCTACGAGCAGTACTTC.

This clonotype was seen only a few times. V and J are TRBV6-5 and TRBJ2-1, with D possibly TRBD2 on 6 matching bases. Looked up from germline, CDR1 is MNHEY and CDR2 is SVGAGI. CDR3 length: 17 amino acids. Trimming took off 0 bases at V and 8 bases at J, with 20 bases between the two ends. The CDR3 region has the DNA TGTGCCAGCAGTTACTCGATTGGGTTGCGGGAAGTAGATGAGCAGTTCTTC. Amino acids: CASSYSIGLREVDEQFF.

DNA of the CDR3: TGCAGTGCTAGAAGTCTAGCGGGAGTGTCGGAGCAGTTCTTC. It is translated as CSARSLAGVSEQFF. This chain uses TRBV20-1 with TRBJ2-1; 10 bases map to TRBD2. J gave up 10 bases and V 2 bases, and 8 bases lay outside the gene matches. The CDR3 length is 14 residues. The germline V gene has CDR1 DFQATT and CDR2 SNEGSKA (reference sequence).

This clonotype was detected only a few times. The chain couples TRBV28 to TRBJ2-7; no definite D call. Germline V gene data show CDR1 as MDHEN and CDR2 as SYDVKM. This CDR3 comprises 15 residues. V was trimmed by 6 bases and J by 3 bases, leaving 18 bases between them. The CDR3 spells CASSLKGWGNYEQYF. The CDR3 DNA is TGTGCCAGCAGCCTAAAAGGGTGGGGAAACTACGAGCAGTACTTC. The full variable domain, its missing parts supplied by reference TRBV28 and TRBJ2-7, is DVKVTQSSRYLVKRTGEKVFLECVQDMDHENMFWYRQDPGLGLRLIYFSYDVKMKEKGDIPEGYSVSREKKERFSLILESASTNQTSMYLCASSLKGWGNYEQYFGPGTRLTVT.